A selection of T cell receptor beta chains follows, all from one sample in a study of OX40 agonist ivuxolimab in advanced cancers. Profiling relied on immunoSEQ multiplex PCR, and the TCRdb table lists in-frame clones only, not all of them. The table records about 39,000 clones, roughly 90% of them present only once. Sequencing was performed on CD4+ or CD8+ T cells sorted from blood, taken in a trial of the OX40 agonist ivuxolimab. The receptors originated from an adult with an advanced solid tumor such as melanoma, head and neck, liver or kidney cancer. Both conserved end residues are part of each CDR3. The D gene is left open where the match is weak. Size is omitted from some rows. Given values are once, few, many or a class for expanded clones.

j_call clone_size v_call d_call cdr3_nt cdr3_aa
TRBJ2-4 - TRBV5-4 - TGTGCCAGCAGCTTTGCTGCTCTCATGGATATAGCCAAAAACATTCAGTACTTC CASSFAALMDIAKNIQYF
TRBJ2-7 - TRBV27 TRBD1 TGTGCCAGCAGCCCAGGGGGCTACTACGAGCAGTACTTC CASSPGGYYEQYF
TRBJ2-1 - TRBV25-1 TRBD2 TGTGCCAGCAGTGACCGAACTAGCGGGTGGTCGAATGAGCAGTTCTTC CASSDRTSGWSNEQFF
TRBJ1-5 once TRBV28 - TGTGCCAGCACCGCAATAGGGGTCGGAGGGGTCAATCAGCCCCAGCATTTT CASTAIGVGGVNQPQHF
TRBJ2-1 - TRBV6-5 - TGTGCCAGCAGTTTAGGTGGTACGGCATCCAATGAGCAGTTCTTC CASSLGGTASNEQFF
TRBJ2-6 - TRBV7-8 TRBD2 TGTGCCAGCAGCTTAGTAGCGGGAGTCCTATCTGGGGCCAACGTCCTGACTTTC CASSLVAGVLSGANVLTF
TRBJ2-7 - TRBV28 TRBD1 TGTGCCAGCAGTTTACGACAGGGGGACTCCTACGAGCAGTACTTC CASSLRQGDSYEQYF
TRBJ2-5 - TRBV28 - TGTGCCAGCAGTTTAGTCAACTCCCAAGAGACCCAGTACTTC CASSLVNSQETQYF
TRBJ2-1 - TRBV7-2 TRBD2 TGTGCCAGCAGCCCAGGACTAGCGGTTAACAATGAGCAGTTCTTC CASSPGLAVNNEQFF
TRBJ2-1 - TRBV9 TRBD2 TGTGCCAGCAGTCGGGGACCGGTGGGGCTAGCGGGGGACAATGAGCAGTTCTTC CASSRGPVGLAGDNEQFF
TRBJ2-2 - TRBV29-1 - TGCAGCGTCCCCGACAAGTTAAACACCGGGGAGCTGTTTTTT CSVPDKLNTGELFF
TRBJ2-7 - TRBV7-9 TRBD1 TGTGCCAGCAGCCCGCAGGGGGCAGGGTACGAGCAGTACTTC CASSPQGAGYEQYF
TRBJ2-7 - TRBV4-1 TRBD1 TGCGCCAGCAGCCACCCGAGTGGGGGACAGGGCGGATCCTACGAGCAGTACTTC CASSHPSGGQGGSYEQYF
TRBJ1-2 - TRBV5-1 - TGCGCCAGCAGCCTGGAGGGGGACTATGGCTACACCTTC CASSLEGDYGYTF
TRBJ2-3 - TRBV4-1 - TGCGCCAGCAGCCAAGAATCTAGCGTCACAGATACGCAGTATTTT CASSQESSVTDTQYF
TRBJ1-2 - TRBV2 - TGTGCCAGCACCATCTCCGCAGCACCAGTTTATGGCTACACCTTC CASTISAAPVYGYTF
TRBJ2-5 - TRBV2 - TGTGCCAGCTGGGGCAGTGAAGAGACCCAGTACTTC CASWGSEETQYF
TRBJ2-2 - TRBV9 - TGTGCCAGCAGCGCCCTTGGCGGCTGGGGGACCGGGGAGCTGTTTTTT CASSALGGWGTGELFF
TRBJ2-5 medium-sized TRBV27 - TGTGCCAGCAGGCGCGGCGCGTACCAAGAGACCCAGTACTTC CASRRGAYQETQYF
TRBJ1-1 once TRBV27 - TGTGCCAGCAGTTTTGAGGGACCGAACACTGAAGCTTTCTTT CASSFEGPNTEAFF
TRBJ2-1 - TRBV7-9 TRBD1 TGTGCCAGCAGCCAAAAGGGGGCCAATGAGCAGTTCTTC CASSQKGANEQFF
TRBJ2-7 - TRBV19 TRBD1 TGTGCCAGTACAGCAGGGGGCTCCGGGTCCTACGAGCAGTACTTC CASTAGGSGSYEQYF
TRBJ2-7 - TRBV2 - TGTGCCAGCAGTGAGGGCAGGCTGTACTTC CASSEGRLYF
TRBJ2-4 - TRBV28 - TGTGCCAGCAGTTTACCCGCAGTTCTAGCCAAAAACATTCAGTACTTC CASSLPAVLAKNIQYF
TRBJ2-7 - TRBV27 - TGTGCCAGCAGTCGCGACTGGGATAGCTCCTACGAGCAGTACTTC CASSRDWDSSYEQYF
TRBJ2-7 - TRBV9 - TGTGCCAGCGGAGGGGCTGGGTCCTACGAGCAGTACTTC CASGGAGSYEQYF
TRBJ2-1 - TRBV19 - TGTGCCAGTAGTATCTTAGCGGGACAGGACAATGAGCAGTTCTTC CASSILAGQDNEQFF
TRBJ2-7 - TRBV5-8 TRBD1 TGTGCCAGCAGCTCAATCCCGGGACAGGGTTACGAGCAGTACTTC CASSSIPGQGYEQYF
TRBJ2-7 - TRBV5-1 TRBD1 TGCGCCAGCAGCTTGGCCAGAGGGACAGGCCTATCCTACGAGCAGTACTTC CASSLARGTGLSYEQYF
TRBJ2-7 - TRBV10-1 - TGCGCCAGCAGCTCCGACGGAACCTACGAGCAGTACTTC CASSSDGTYEQYF
TRBJ2-3 - TRBV19 TRBD2 TGTGCCAGTAGGCTAGCGGGCACAGATACGCAGTATTTT CASRLAGTDTQYF
TRBJ2-6 - TRBV4-1 - TGCGCCAGCAGGGCTGCCGGGGCCAACGTCCTGACTTTC CASRAAGANVLTF
TRBJ2-3 once TRBV4-2 - TGTGCCAGCAGCTCACTACGATCTTTGGTGCCCACGCAGTATTTT CASSSLRSLVPTQYF
TRBJ2-7 - TRBV28 TRBD2 TGTGCCAGCAGTTTAAGCGGGGGAATTAAGAACGAGCAGTACTTC CASSLSGGIKNEQYF
TRBJ1-1 - TRBV11-1 - TGTGCCAGCAGCTTATTCGGACATGTAGAGTCTGAAGCTTTCTTT CASSLFGHVESEAFF
TRBJ2-3 once TRBV9 - TGTGCCAGCAGCGCCCAACAGGGAGCGCAGTATTTT CASSAQQGAQYF
TRBJ1-1 - TRBV19 TRBD1 TGTGCCAGTAGTCACGGGACAGAGAACACTGAAGCTTTCTTT CASSHGTENTEAFF
TRBJ1-1 - TRBV19 - TGTGCCAGTAGTATGGGCCTTCCCCTACTTGAAGCTTTCTTT CASSMGLPLLEAFF
TRBJ1-2 - TRBV6-5 TRBD1 TGTGCCAGCAGTTCCCCGGGACAGAACTATGGCTACACCTTC CASSSPGQNYGYTF
TRBJ2-5 once TRBV11-2 - TGTGCCAGCAGCAAAAGGTCCCAAGAGACCCAGTACTTC CASSKRSQETQYF
TRBJ1-1 - TRBV5-5 - TGTGCCAGCAGCTTGGAAGGGGGGGCTGAAGCTTTCTTT CASSLEGGAEAFF
TRBJ2-7 - TRBV21-1 - TGTGCCATCAGGGGTGGCAGTTCCTACGAGCAGTACTTC CAIRGGSSYEQYF
TRBJ2-7 once TRBV7-2 TRBD1 TGTGCCAGCAGCGCGGGACAGGGGCTGAGCTCCTACGAGCAGTACTTC CASSAGQGLSSYEQYF
TRBJ2-7 few TRBV11-2 - TGTGCCAGCAGCCGGGCTGGGGGCTACGAGCAGTACTTC CASSRAGGYEQYF
TRBJ2-3 once TRBV28 TRBD2 TGTGCCACCCTACGCCCGGGACTAGCGGGAGCGGTCACAGATACGCAGTATTTT CATLRPGLAGAVTDTQYF
TRBJ2-7 - TRBV28 TRBD1 TGTGCCAGCAGTCTACCGGGACAGGGGCACCCCTACGAGCAGTACTTC CASSLPGQGHPYEQYF
TRBJ2-5 - TRBV27 TRBD1 TGTGCCAGCAGTCCCGGGACAGGATTTCCAGAGACCCAGTACTTC CASSPGTGFPETQYF
TRBJ2-7 - TRBV19 TRBD1 TGTGCCAGTAGTATAGGACAGGGGAGTTACGAGCAGTACTTC CASSIGQGSYEQYF
TRBJ1-1 - TRBV2 - TGTGCCAGCAGTCGTATTATTGGCACTGAAGCTTTCTTT CASSRIIGTEAFF
TRBJ2-3 - TRBV27 TRBD1 TGTGCCAGCAGTCCCCCGGGACAGACAGATACGCAGTATTTT CASSPPGQTDTQYF
TRBJ2-6 - TRBV30 TRBD1 TGTGCCTGGAGGAGACAGGGAAGTTATAGCTCTGGGGCCAACGTCCTGACTTTC CAWRRQGSYSSGANVLTF
TRBJ1-1 - TRBV27 - TGTGCCAGCCAGGAGGCCTTGAACACTGAAGCTTTCTTT CASQEALNTEAFF
TRBJ1-5 - TRBV7-9 - TGTGCCAGCAGCCAAAATTGGGGGCAGCCCCAGCATTTT CASSQNWGQPQHF
TRBJ2-1 - TRBV14 - TGTGCCAGCAGCCAAGGGCAAGGTTACTTTTTCTATTCCTACAATGAGCAGTTCTTC CASSQGQGYFFYSYNEQFF
TRBJ2-1 - TRBV6-6 - TGTGCCAGCAGTTACTCCGACAATGAGCAGTTCTTC CASSYSDNEQFF
TRBJ2-7 - TRBV29-1 - TGCAGCGTTGAAGTATCAACGGGGGTGGGGCAGTACTTC CSVEVSTGVGQYF
TRBJ2-5 - TRBV11-2 TRBD2 TGTGCCAGCAGCTTAGTGACTAGCGGCCAAGAGACCCAGTACTTC CASSLVTSGQETQYF
TRBJ2-3 - TRBV11-2 TRBD2 TGTGCCAGCAGCCAACTAGCGGGAGGCGCCAGGGATACGCAGTATTTT CASSQLAGGARDTQYF
TRBJ2-7 - TRBV11-2 - TGTGCCAGCAGCTTAGTCAGTGACAGCTCCTACGAGCAGTACTTC CASSLVSDSSYEQYF